The rows below give T cell receptor beta chains drawn from one sample of a study of T cells in Graves' hyperthyroidism and ophthalmopathy. TCRdb reanalysed the multiplex PCR reads using MiXCR and keeps one entry per CDR3 protein. The sample holds some 460,000 distinct CDR3 sequences, 15% to 19% seen once. The sequenced material came from blood. These receptors were obtained from a young woman with Graves' hyperthyroidism. CDR3s include the opening cysteine and the closing phenylalanine or tryptophan. Fields, in order: CDR3 protein, CDR3 DNA, clone size, V gene, D gene, J gene. The D gene is left open where the match is weak. Some rows mark clone size as missing; the rest say once, few, many or name a class of expanded clone.

cdr3_aa: CASSFGRANPQEQFF
cdr3_nt: TGTGCCAGCAGCTTCGGAAGGGCCAACCCCCAAGAGCAGTTCTTC
clone_size: many
v_call: TRBV7-8
d_call: .
j_call: TRBJ2-1

cdr3_aa: CASSPVEKRYEQYF
cdr3_nt: TGTGCCAGCAGCCCAGTTGAGAAGCGCTACGAGCAGTACTTC
clone_size: .
v_call: TRBV7-9
d_call: .
j_call: TRBJ2-7

cdr3_aa: CSVERPGTSMGEQYF
cdr3_nt: TGCAGCGTTGAAAGGCCCGGGACCTCAATGGGCGAGCAGTACTTC
clone_size: many
v_call: TRBV29-1
d_call: .
j_call: TRBJ2-7

cdr3_aa: CASGPRGGELFF
cdr3_nt: TGTGCCTCTGGACCCCGCGGCGGGGAGCTGTTTTTT
clone_size: once
v_call: TRBV10-3
d_call: .
j_call: TRBJ2-2

cdr3_aa: CASSAATGFTEAFF
cdr3_nt: TGTGCCAGCAGTGCCGCCACAGGTTTCACTGAAGCTTTCTTT
clone_size: .
v_call: TRBV12-3/TRBV12-4
d_call: .
j_call: TRBJ1-1

cdr3_aa: CASRTGTSGISTDTQYF
cdr3_nt: TGTGCCAGCAGAACCGGGACTAGCGGGATTAGCACAGATACGCAGTATTTT
clone_size: many
v_call: TRBV12-3/TRBV12-4
d_call: TRBD2
j_call: TRBJ2-3

cdr3_aa: CASSSRLAGFRQETQYF
cdr3_nt: TGCGCCAGCAGCTCCCGACTAGCGGGATTTCGGCAAGAGACCCAGTACTTC
clone_size: .
v_call: TRBV5-1
d_call: TRBD2
j_call: TRBJ2-5

cdr3_aa: CASSQGSNEQYF
cdr3_nt: TGTGCCAGCAGCCAGGGTTCCAACGAGCAGTACTTC
clone_size: .
v_call: TRBV3-1
d_call: .
j_call: TRBJ2-7

cdr3_aa: CASSLGGTGGETQYF
cdr3_nt: TGTGCCAGCAGCTTAGGTGGGACAGGGGGGGAGACCCAGTACTTC
clone_size: many
v_call: TRBV7-2
d_call: TRBD1
j_call: TRBJ2-5

cdr3_aa: CASSPPPAGHTEAFF
cdr3_nt: TGTGCCAGCTCACCGCCCCCAGCAGGGCACACTGAAGCTTTCTTT
clone_size: many
v_call: TRBV18
d_call: .
j_call: TRBJ1-1

cdr3_aa: CASSFSWENIQYF
cdr3_nt: TGTGCCAGCAGTTTCAGTTGGGAAAACATTCAGTACTTC
clone_size: few
v_call: TRBV12-3/TRBV12-4
d_call: .
j_call: TRBJ2-4

cdr3_aa: CASRPLGGRSYNEQFF
cdr3_nt: TGTGCCAGCAGGCCCCTCGGCGGGCGCTCCTACAATGAGCAGTTCTTC
clone_size: .
v_call: TRBV11-2
d_call: .
j_call: TRBJ2-1

cdr3_aa: CASSFRQSPLHF
cdr3_nt: TGTGCCAGCAGTTTCCGGCAATCACCCCTCCACTTT
clone_size: many
v_call: TRBV12-3/TRBV12-4
d_call: .
j_call: TRBJ1-6

cdr3_aa: CASSLSAARGLSYEQYF
cdr3_nt: TGTGCCAGCAGCCTGAGTGCCGCCAGGGGTTTATCCTACGAGCAGTACTTC
clone_size: .
v_call: TRBV5-5
d_call: .
j_call: TRBJ2-7

cdr3_aa: CASSWSQETQYF
cdr3_nt: TGTGCCAGCAGCTGGTCCCAAGAGACCCAGTACTTC
clone_size: many
v_call: TRBV6-1
d_call: .
j_call: TRBJ2-5

cdr3_aa: CASSPKNEQFF
cdr3_nt: TGTGCCAGCTCACCAAAAAATGAGCAGTTCTTC
clone_size: many
v_call: TRBV18
d_call: .
j_call: TRBJ2-1

cdr3_aa: CASSAEAGREGTQYF
cdr3_nt: TGTGCCAGCAGCGCTGAGGCCGGGAGGGAGGGTACGCAGTATTTT
clone_size: few
v_call: TRBV9
d_call: TRBD2
j_call: TRBJ2-3

cdr3_aa: CSASPRVMNTEAFF
cdr3_nt: TGCAGTGCATCCCCCAGGGTGATGAACACTGAAGCTTTCTTT
clone_size: many
v_call: TRBV20-1
d_call: .
j_call: TRBJ1-1

cdr3_aa: CASSVVPGSVNTEAFF
cdr3_nt: TGTGCCAGCAGCGTAGTGCCCGGGAGCGTGAACACTGAAGCTTTCTTT
clone_size: many
v_call: TRBV9
d_call: .
j_call: TRBJ1-1

cdr3_aa: CATSRPNYGYTF
cdr3_nt: TGTGCCACCAGCAGACCTAACTATGGCTACACCTTC
clone_size: .
v_call: TRBV15
d_call: .
j_call: TRBJ1-2

cdr3_aa: CASSSRRGKSTGSYEQYF
cdr3_nt: TGCGCCAGCAGCAGCAGGAGGGGAAAAAGCACAGGCTCCTACGAGCAGTACTTC
clone_size: .
v_call: TRBV5-1
d_call: .
j_call: TRBJ2-7

cdr3_aa: CASSPSPGGSSGNTIYF
cdr3_nt: TGTGCCAGCAGCCCTTCACCGGGGGGAAGCTCTGGAAACACCATATATTTT
clone_size: few
v_call: TRBV4-2
d_call: .
j_call: TRBJ1-3

cdr3_aa: CASSWGYGANVLTF
cdr3_nt: TGTGCCAGCAGTTGGGGTTATGGGGCCAACGTCCTGACTTTC
clone_size: .
v_call: TRBV12-3/TRBV12-4
d_call: .
j_call: TRBJ2-6

cdr3_aa: CATSLGPDRGNEKLFF
cdr3_nt: TGTGCCACCAGCCTTGGACCAGACAGGGGGAATGAAAAACTGTTTTTT
clone_size: few
v_call: TRBV15
d_call: TRBD1
j_call: TRBJ1-4

cdr3_aa: CAISESNTLYSNQPQHF
cdr3_nt: TGTGCCATCAGTGAGTCGAATACGCTCTATAGCAATCAGCCCCAGCATTTT
clone_size: many
v_call: TRBV10-3
d_call: .
j_call: TRBJ1-5

cdr3_aa: CASSPIQRRAFF
cdr3_nt: TGTGCCAGCAGTCCAATACAGCGCCGGGCTTTCTTT
clone_size: many
v_call: TRBV28
d_call: .
j_call: TRBJ1-1

cdr3_aa: CASSRDSSNYGYTF
cdr3_nt: TGTGCCAGCAGTAGGGACAGTTCGAACTATGGCTACACCTTC
clone_size: .
v_call: TRBV27
d_call: TRBD1
j_call: TRBJ1-2

cdr3_aa: CASSLTGTSGVTDTQYF
cdr3_nt: TGCGCCAGCAGCTTGACCGGGACTAGCGGGGTGACAGATACGCAGTATTTT
clone_size: .
v_call: TRBV5-1
d_call: TRBD2
j_call: TRBJ2-3

cdr3_aa: CASSFTRIVVADTQYF
cdr3_nt: TGTGCCAGCAGCTTCACCCGAATAGTTGTTGCAGATACGCAGTATTTT
clone_size: many
v_call: TRBV7-9
d_call: .
j_call: TRBJ2-3

cdr3_aa: CSARMNYEQYF
cdr3_nt: TGCAGTGCTCGAATGAACTACGAGCAGTACTTC
clone_size: many
v_call: TRBV20-1
d_call: .
j_call: TRBJ2-7

cdr3_aa: CASSSRLAGGPMGGEQFF
cdr3_nt: TGTGCCAGCAGTTCCCGACTAGCGGGAGGCCCTATGGGCGGTGAGCAGTTCTTC
clone_size: many
v_call: TRBV28
d_call: TRBD2
j_call: TRBJ2-1

cdr3_aa: CASSWGENTEAFF
cdr3_nt: TGTGCCAGCAGTTGGGGGGAGAACACTGAAGCTTTCTTT
clone_size: .
v_call: TRBV6-5
d_call: .
j_call: TRBJ1-1

cdr3_aa: CASSIGLLDRAQHF
cdr3_nt: TGTGCCAGTAGTATTGGACTCCTAGATAGGGCCCAGCATTTT
clone_size: few
v_call: TRBV19
d_call: .
j_call: TRBJ1-5

cdr3_aa: CASSPPGSGGSYSEQFF
cdr3_nt: TGTGCCAGCAGCCCGCCCGGATCGGGGGGGTCATACTCTGAGCAGTTCTTC
clone_size: .
v_call: TRBV14
d_call: TRBD2
j_call: TRBJ2-1

cdr3_aa: CSARDPLPGRNTEAFF
cdr3_nt: TGCAGTGCTAGAGATCCACTACCCGGAAGGAACACTGAAGCTTTCTTT
clone_size: many
v_call: TRBV20-1
d_call: .
j_call: TRBJ1-1

cdr3_aa: CASSSLNRGLFQNTGELFF
cdr3_nt: TGCGCCAGCAGCTCGCTGAACAGGGGGCTCTTCCAGAACACCGGGGAGCTGTTTTTT
clone_size: many
v_call: TRBV5-1
d_call: TRBD1
j_call: TRBJ2-2